This T cell receptor beta chain appears in the sequencing data of a study of post-analysis software for immune sequencing data. Study-level information: The disease courses covered relapsing-remitting, secondary progressive and progressive-relapsing multiple sclerosis. The study's findings and limits: F-measure co-clustering was strong for batch-matched samples. Those with multiple sclerosis, the patient group, showed significantly lower normalized Chao1 diversity than controls.

This clonotype was found a few times. What it recognizes is unknown. Unique molecular identifiers featured in each of the TCR beta cDNA libraries. From the PCR reads, TCRdb called clonotypes with MiXCR, one entry per CDR3 protein. This sample has some 700,000 distinct CDR3 sequences, with 55% to 60% found just once. Sequencing input: blood. The clonotype was recovered from a girl aged 2 to 10 with multiple sclerosis.

CDR3 sequence reads: CASSYNQESSYNEQFF. As DNA, the CDR3 is TGTGCCAGCAGCTACAACCAGGAAAGCTCCTACAATGAGCAGTTCTTC. The J gene is TRBJ2-1, the V gene TRBV7-6, with no clear D. Germline V gene sequence: CDR1 SGHVS, CDR2 FNYEAQ. The CDR3 spans 16 residues. Between the trimmed V and J ends, which lost 4 bases and 0 bases, there was a span of 13 bases.